This T cell receptor (beta chain) stems from a study of T cell clonotyping in hematopoietic cell transplantation. The study, taken as a whole, reports: Graft donor and pretransplant recipient Inverse Simpson Index values predicted broader posttransplant TCR diversity. Few recipient clonotypes overlapped donors; over 97% were de novo at given depth. After transplant, recipient diversity fell while pathologically expanded clonotypes grew through day 180.

Samples: about 28 days before transplant, then days 30, 100 and 180 after. Data came from immunoSEQ multiplex PCR; TCRdb stores just in-frame clones and leaves some out. The sample has roughly 15,000 clones; over 85% are singletons. The junction had 7 bases not matched to a gene; V was cut back by 4 bases and J by 4 bases. Germline CDR1 reads SGHRS; CDR2 reads YFSETQ. This CDR3 contains 14 residues. Points on this clone: Antigen: not known.

The starting material was PBMCs, obtained 30 days after allogeneic stem cell transplant. The chain recombines TRBV5-1 with TRBJ1-1, with TRBD1 matching over 7 bases. The TCR comes from a male patient aged 55 to 69 who had an allogeneic stem cell transplant from an unrelated donor, so the T cells may come from the graft donor. Some clones in this sample may be carry-over from other donors' samples. The CDR3: CASSGNRGPTEAFF. The CDR3 DNA follows: TGCGCCAGCAGCGGGAACAGGGGTCCCACTGAAGCTTTCTTT.